This T cell receptor beta chain was found in a study of blood T cell repertoires in COVID-19 (dated by TCRdb to 2019 to 2021). A note on the overall study: Collaborator samples came from the United States, Italy and Spain and covered acute and convalescent phases of COVID-19. The material from the prospective study consisted of cDNA or gDNA derived from T cells, B-cell-depleted T cells, or PBMCs. Deeply sampled blood TCRbeta repertoires from subjects exposed to, actively infected with, or recovered from COVID-19 were included in the dataset. The repertoires were released in a freely available public database meant as a resource for research on the immune response to SARS-CoV-2. Samples came from the ongoing ImmuneRACE study (first 160 participants) plus 1,254 subjects from 6 global collaborators. The sample metadata nearly always contained a de-identified subject ID, COVID-19 status, age in years and sex. Where HLA class I and class II types were available, the types were taken from metadata supplied by the sample provider, not from assay-based typing.

Overall results and qualifications from the work: Clinical and demographic metadata were provided uncurated, with the amount varying by source and participant.

Concerning this clone itself: This clone's antigen is unknown. No much larger clone is present one base from it, and per-base qualities are unavailable.

As encoded in the germline V gene, CDR1 is SGHRS while CDR2 is YFSETQ. From the cysteine through the phenylalanine, the CDR3 covers 14 amino acids. The entry retains the CDR3 DNA only, 42 bases that are in frame from base 1. V loses 4 bases at its end and J loses 0 bases; junction bases beyond the gene matches: 4. The collaborating institutions used their own protocols to collect whole blood in K2EDTA tubes. For TCRbeta analysis, collaborators shipped samples as frozen whole blood, isolated PBMCs, or DNA extracted from either of those sample types. TCRbeta CDR3 regions were amplified from genomic DNA using the immunoSEQ Assay, a bias-controlled multiplex PCR. In the authors' own workflow: The number of nucleated cells in each sample was estimated from the amplification of reference gene primers within the assay. To quantify the absolute abundance of each unique TCRbeta CDR3 rearrangement, sequence reads were collapsed and filtered. For each sample, productive Simpson clonality was calculated as the square root of Simpson's diversity index over productive rearrangements. TCRdb took this table from immuneACCESS and kept in-frame rearrangements with V and J called. Such tables lack part of the clones; where checked against another copy, unresolved V genes explain under half of the gap, and the rest is unexplained. The V and J calls and the clone size are those of that table, but D and trimming were determined from the DNA. This sample comprises roughly 78,000 clones, roughly 86% of them detected only once. The ten largest clones capture over 25% of the sample.

This receptor chain uses TRBV5-1 and TRBJ2-7, with TRBD1 identical over 7 junction bases. This clonotype was sampled from a man over 45 with acute or convalescent COVID-19. Specimen: peripheral blood. The bases read TGCGCCAGCAGCCAGGGACAGTTCTCCTACGAGCAGTACTTC. This yields the protein CASSQGQFSYEQYF. When the CDR3 is completed using the reference TRBV5-1 and TRBJ2-7 genes on either side, the full variable domain is KAGVTQTPRYLIKTRGQQVTLSCSPISGHRSVSWYQQTPGQGLQFLFEYFSETQRNKGNFPGRFSGRQFSNSRSEMNVSTLELGDSALYLCASSQGQFSYEQYFGPGTRLTVT.